This TCR beta chain was sequenced in a study of cytomegalovirus exposure and HLA in healthy donors. Study-level points and caveats: The listing of 150 to 200 TCR beta chains classed them as cytomegalovirus-associated. TCR beta V segments were, for the most part, productive about 87% or about 30% of the time in an earlier analysis.

It was with 60 Vbeta and 13 Jbeta primers that the PCR ran. Produced via immunoSEQ multiplex PCR; TCRdb's table is partial and in-frame only. The data contain some 150,000 clones, about 83% of them singletons. J lost 2 bases, V lost 4 bases, and 4 bases had no gene match. The germline gives CDR1 SEHNR, CDR2 FQNEAQ (reference sequence). This CDR3 has 15 residues. A note on this clone: Its antigen remains unidentified.

The J gene is TRBJ1-5, the V gene TRBV7-9; 8 bases are shared with TRBD1. The clonotype was recovered from a woman in her twenties or thirties in good health and CMV-seronegative. Sequencing was performed on PBMCs. The CDR3 DNA sequence: TGTGCCAGCAGCTCGGACAGGGAAGGCAATCAGCCCCAGCATTTT. Translating it yields CASSSDREGNQPQHF. The variable domain in full, with the rest retrieved from reference TRBV7-9 and TRBJ1-5, is DTGVSQNPRHKITKRGQNVTFRCDPISEHNRLYWYRQTLGQGPEFLTYFQNEAQLEKSRLLSDRFSAERPKGSFSTLEIQRTEQGDSAMYLCASSSDREGNQPQHFGDGTRLSIL.